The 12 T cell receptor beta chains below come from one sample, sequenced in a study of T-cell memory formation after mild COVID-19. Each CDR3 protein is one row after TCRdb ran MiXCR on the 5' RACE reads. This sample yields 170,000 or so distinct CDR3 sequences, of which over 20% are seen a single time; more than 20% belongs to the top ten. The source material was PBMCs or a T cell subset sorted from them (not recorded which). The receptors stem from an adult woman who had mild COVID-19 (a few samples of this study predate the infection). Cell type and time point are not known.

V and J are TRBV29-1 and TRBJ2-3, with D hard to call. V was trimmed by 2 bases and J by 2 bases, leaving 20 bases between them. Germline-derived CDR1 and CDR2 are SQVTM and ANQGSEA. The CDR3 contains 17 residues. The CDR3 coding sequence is TGCAGCGTTGAAAGTGAAGGAGACTGGATCCACACAGATACGCAGTATTTT. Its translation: CSVESEGDWIHTDTQYF.

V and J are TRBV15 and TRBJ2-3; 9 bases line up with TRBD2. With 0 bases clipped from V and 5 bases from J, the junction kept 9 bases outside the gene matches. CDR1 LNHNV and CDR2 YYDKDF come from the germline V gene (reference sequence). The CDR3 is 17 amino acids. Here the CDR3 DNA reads TGTGCCACCAGCAGAGAGATTAGCGGGGGTCTAGGAGATACGCAGTATTTT. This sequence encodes CATSREISGGLGDTQYF.

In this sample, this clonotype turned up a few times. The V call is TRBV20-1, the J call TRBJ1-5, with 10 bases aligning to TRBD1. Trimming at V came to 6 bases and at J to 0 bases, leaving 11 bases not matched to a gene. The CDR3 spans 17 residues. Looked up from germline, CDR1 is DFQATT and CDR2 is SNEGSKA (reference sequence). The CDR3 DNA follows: TGCAGTGCACGGGACAGGGGATTGGGGTATAGCAATCAGCCCCAGCATTTT. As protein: CSARDRGLGYSNQPQHF.

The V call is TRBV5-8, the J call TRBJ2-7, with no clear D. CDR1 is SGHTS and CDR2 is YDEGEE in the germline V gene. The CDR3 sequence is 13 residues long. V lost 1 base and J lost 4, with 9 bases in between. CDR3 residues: CASSLRSEYEQYF. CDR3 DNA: TGTGCCAGCAGCTTGCGGTCCGAGTACGAGCAGTACTTC. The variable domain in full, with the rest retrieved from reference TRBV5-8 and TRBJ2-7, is EAGVTQSPTHLIKTRGQQATLRCSPISGHTSVYWYQQALGLGLQFLLWYDEGEERNRGNFPPRFSGRQFPNYSSELNVNALELEDSALYLCASSLRSEYEQYFGPGTRLTVT.

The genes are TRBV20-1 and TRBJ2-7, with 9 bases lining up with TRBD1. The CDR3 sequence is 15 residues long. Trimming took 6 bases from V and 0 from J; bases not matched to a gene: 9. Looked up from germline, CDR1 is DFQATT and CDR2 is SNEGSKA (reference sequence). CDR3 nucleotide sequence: TGCAGTGCGAGTGCTGGGGACAGGGTCTCCTACGAGCAGTACTTC. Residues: CSASAGDRVSYEQYF.

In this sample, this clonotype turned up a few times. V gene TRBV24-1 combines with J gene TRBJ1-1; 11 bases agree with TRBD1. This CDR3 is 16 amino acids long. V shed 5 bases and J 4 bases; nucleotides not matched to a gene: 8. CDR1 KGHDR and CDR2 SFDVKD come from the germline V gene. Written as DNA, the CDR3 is TGTGCCACCAGTGGCTCCCCCGGGACAGGGGGCACTGAAGCTTTCTTT. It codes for CATSGSPGTGGTEAFF.

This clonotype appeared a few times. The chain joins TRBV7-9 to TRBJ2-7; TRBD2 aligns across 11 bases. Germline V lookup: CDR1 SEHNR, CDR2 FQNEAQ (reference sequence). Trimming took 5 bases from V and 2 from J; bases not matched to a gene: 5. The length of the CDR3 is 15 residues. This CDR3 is CASSLTSGGPYEQYF. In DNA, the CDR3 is TGTGCCAGCAGCCTCACTAGCGGGGGCCCCTACGAGCAGTACTTC.

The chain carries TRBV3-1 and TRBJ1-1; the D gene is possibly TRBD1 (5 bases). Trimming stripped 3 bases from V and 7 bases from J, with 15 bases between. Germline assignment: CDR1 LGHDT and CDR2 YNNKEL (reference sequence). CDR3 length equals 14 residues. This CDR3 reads CASSHSQGLGEAFF. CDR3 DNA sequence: TGTGCCAGCAGCCACTCTCAGGGACTGGGTGAAGCTTTCTTT. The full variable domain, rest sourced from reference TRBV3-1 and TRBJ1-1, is DTAVSQTPKYLVTQMGNDKSIKCEQNLGHDTMYWYKQDSKKFLKIMFSYNNKELIINETVPNRFSPKSPDKAHLNLHINSLELGDSAVYFCASSHSQGLGEAFFGQGTRLTVV.

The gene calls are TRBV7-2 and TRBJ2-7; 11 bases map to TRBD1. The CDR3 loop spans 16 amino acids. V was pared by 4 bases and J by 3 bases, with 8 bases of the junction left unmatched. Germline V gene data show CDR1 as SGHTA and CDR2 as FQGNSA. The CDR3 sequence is CASSSGQGAMSYEQYF. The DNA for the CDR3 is TGTGCCAGCAGCTCCGGACAGGGGGCTATGAGCTACGAGCAGTACTTC.

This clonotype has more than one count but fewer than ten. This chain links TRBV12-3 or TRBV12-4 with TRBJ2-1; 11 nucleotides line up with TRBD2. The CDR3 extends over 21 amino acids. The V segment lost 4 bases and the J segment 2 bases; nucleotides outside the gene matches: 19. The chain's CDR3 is CASSSGFGTSGSRLPYNEQFF. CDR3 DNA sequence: TGTGCCAGCAGTTCCGGTTTTGGGACTAGCGGTTCCCGACTCCCCTACAATGAGCAGTTCTTC.

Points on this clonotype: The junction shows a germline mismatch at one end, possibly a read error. For the CDR3, the DNA is TGTGCTAGCAGCTTAGCCCCAGGGAGGAACACCGGGGAGCTGTTTTTT. Translating gives CASSLAPGRNTGELFF. The rearrangement joins TRBV7-7 to TRBJ2-2; D tentatively reads TRBD1 or TRBD2 (5 bases each). The V gene's germline CDR1 is SSHAT and CDR2 FNYEAQ (reference sequence). The CDR3 length is 16 residues.

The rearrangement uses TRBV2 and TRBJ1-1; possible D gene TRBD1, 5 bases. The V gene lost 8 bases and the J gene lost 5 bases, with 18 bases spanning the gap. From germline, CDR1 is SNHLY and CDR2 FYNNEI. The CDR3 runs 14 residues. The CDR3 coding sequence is TGTGCCAGCTGGCTTGGGTGGGGGGGGACTGAAGCTTTCTTT. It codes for CASWLGWGGTEAFF. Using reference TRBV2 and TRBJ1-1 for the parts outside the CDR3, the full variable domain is EPEVTQTPSHQVTQMGQEVILRCVPISNHLYFYWYRQILGQKVEFLVSFYNNEISEKSEIFDDQFSVERPDGSNFTLKIRSTKLEDSAMYFCASWLGWGGTEAFFGQGTRLTVV.